This T cell receptor beta chain was captured in a study of cytomegalovirus exposure and HLA in healthy donors. PCR primers comprised 60 Vbeta and 13 Jbeta primers. Libraries were prepared by immunoSEQ multiplex PCR; TCRdb keeps only in-frame clonotypes and omits some of them. The sample has about 94,000 clones; 50% to 75% are singletons. The CDR3 runs to 15 residues. V lost 1 base and J 0 bases, leaving 10 bases between the germline ends. Germline V gives CDR1 MGHRA, CDR2 YSYEKL. This clone was counted a few times. The clonotype originates from a man aged 25-40 years in good health and CMV-seronegative. Material: PBMCs. The rearrangement links TRBV4-1 to TRBJ2-7; D might be TRBD1 (6 bases). The CDR3 DNA reads as TGCGCCAGCAGCCAAGGAGACAGGCCCTCCTACGAGCAGTACTTC. Protein product: CASSQGDRPSYEQYF.